The clone carrying this T cell receptor beta chain was recorded at least ten times. As yet, its antigen is unknown. The sample originates from a study of prognosis after radiotherapy for stage I lung cancer. In the study overall: Recruitment took place in Nanjing, China, where patients with stage I non-small cell lung cancer were enrolled between early 2018 and January 2019. Squamous cell carcinoma affected about 7 patients, adenocarcinoma around 12. Study results and caveats: Lower Shannon entropy after stereotactic body radiation therapy was observed in patients who went on to develop distant metastases.

Two-round multiplex PCR, the amplification method, yielded TCR beta CDR3 from genomic DNA. Amplification in first-round PCR relied on primers specific to each TRBV and TRBJ gene. MiXCR, run by TCRdb on the multiplex PCR reads, gives a single entry per CDR3 protein. Among 20,000 to 30,000 distinct CDR3 sequences listed, 25% to 35% were seen once. Germline V CDR1 and CDR2: MDHEN, SYDVKM. Trimming shortened V by 4 bases and J by 6 bases, and 15 bases separated the two germline ends. The CDR3 is 15 residues long. Sequences were derived from PBMCs, sampled before or after stereotactic body radiation therapy (not recorded which). This clonotype was obtained from a donor of 50 years or more with non-small cell lung cancer. The chain combines TRBV28 with TRBJ2-2, with a possible D match to TRBD1 (6 bases). CDR3 sequence reads: CASSSHLQGSGELFF. CDR3 in DNA: TGTGCCAGCAGTTCCCATTTACAGGGATCCGGGGAGCTGTTTTTT.